This TCR beta chain was sequenced during a study of cytomegalovirus exposure and HLA in healthy donors (dated by TCRdb to the late 2010s). Regarding the research as a whole: The 650 to 750 repertoires of the first cohort and the 110 or so validation repertoires were produced on the same platform, according to a later analysis. The study aimed to test whether signatures of past pathogen exposure could be identified by cataloging public T cell receptors. A separate validation cohort of 100 to 150 different subjects was used in addition to the approximately 610-subject first cohort. High-throughput TCR immunosequencing, statistical association of individual TCRs with disease status, and machine learning were combined to predict cytomegalovirus infection status. General findings and caveats noted by the study authors: In both the original and validation cohorts, the classifier was reported to diagnose cytomegalovirus status with high specificity and sensitivity. The authors suggested that the approach could potentially be extended to other disease states and immunological phenotypes. Of the cluster scores, approximately 95% were above 0 in a later analysis, which found that TCRs clustered in the first cohort also tended to co-occur in the 120 validation repertoires. The validation cohort had no HLA typing available for a later analysis, so co-occurrence within that cohort was assessed over all 120 or so repertoires. Most TCR sequences were observed very rarely across donors, whereas some public TCRs were present in many individuals. A total of about 180 TCR beta chains were listed by the study as associated with cytomegalovirus. A few of the identified cytomegalovirus-associated TCR beta chains were confirmed in vitro to be specific for cytomegalovirus antigens.

The donors were included in the validation cohort of approximately 130 subjects, a group kept apart from the approximately 700-subject first cohort. A remark on this clone: The specificity of this receptor is unknown. No base qualities exist here, and no much larger clone lies one base off it.

Relative to germline, V is missing 2 bases and J is missing 10 bases, with 4 bases of the junction outside any gene match. According to the germline V gene, CDR1 reads MDHEN and CDR2 reads SYDVKM. The CDR3 numbers 14 residues from cysteine through phenylalanine. The entry retains the CDR3 DNA only, 42 bases that are in frame from base 1. The library came from the immunoSEQ multiplex PCR assay. From the authors' description of their analysis: To diagnose cytomegalovirus status from the catalog of TCR beta chain sequences, a statistical classification framework was built. TCRdb limited this immuneACCESS table to in-frame rearrangements with V and J called. A share of clones is missing; checked studies link under half to unresolved V genes, and the rest is unexplained. V and J calls and clone size are as listed in that table; D and trimming were resolved from the DNA. Counted in this sample were over 200,000 clones; roughly 83% of them appeared once. More than 13% of the sample goes to the ten largest clones.

The specimen was PBMCs. The V gene is TRBV28 and the J gene is TRBJ2-1; 11 central nucleotides agree with TRBD2. The receptor was isolated from a woman younger than 45 in good health and CMV-seropositive. For the CDR3, the sequence is CASSLIAGGEEQFF. DNA sequence: TGTGCCAGCAGTTTAATAGCGGGAGGGGAGGAGCAGTTCTTC.